This is a list of T cell receptor beta chains from one sample in a study of blood T cell repertoires in COVID-19. Assay: immunoSEQ multiplex PCR; the TCRdb copy retains only in-frame clones and omits some. This sample yields some 260,000 clones, of which under 90% are seen a single time; under 4.5% belongs to the top ten. The sequencing input was PBMCs or T cells enriched from blood (not recorded which). These receptors all come from a man in his thirties or forties with acute COVID-19. CDR3s include the opening cysteine and the closing phenylalanine or tryptophan. The order of the fields is V gene, J gene, clone size, D gene, CDR3 DNA, CDR3 protein. The D gene is left open where the match is weak. Rows give clone size only sometimes, using once, few, many, or a class for an expanded clone.

TRBV3-1/TRBV3-2	TRBJ2-1	NA	TRBD2	TGTGCCAGCAGCCAGCTAGCGGGGGGGCCATATGAGCAGTTCTTC	CASSQLAGGPYEQFF
TRBV11-2	TRBJ1-1	NA	NA	TGTGCCAGCAGAGGCAAGGGGGTCGGGAACACTGAAGCTTTCTTT	CASRGKGVGNTEAFF
TRBV9	TRBJ1-1	NA	TRBD1	TGTGCCAGCAGCGTAGTTGGGATGGGACAGGGACCTGAAGCTTTCTTT	CASSVVGMGQGPEAFF
TRBV25-1	TRBJ2-3	NA	NA	TGTGCCAGCAGTGAACCGGGTAACAAAGATACGCAGTATTTT	CASSEPGNKDTQYF
TRBV9	TRBJ2-5	NA	TRBD2	TGTGCCAGCAGCGACCGCGCGGGGGGGCCAATGGGAGAGACCCAGTACTTC	CASSDRAGGPMGETQYF
TRBV2	TRBJ1-6	NA	TRBD1	TGTGCCAGCAGTGAGATAGGACAGGGAGGATCACCCCTCCACTTT	CASSEIGQGGSPLHF
TRBV11-3	TRBJ2-5	NA	NA	TGTGCCAGCAGCTTCTCGTACCAAGAGACCCAGTACTTC	CASSFSYQETQYF
TRBV2	TRBJ2-5	NA	TRBD1	TGTGCCAGCAGCGCCGGGACAGGGGATTTGGAGACCCAGTACTTC	CASSAGTGDLETQYF
TRBV23-1	TRBJ2-3	NA	TRBD1	TGCGCCAGCACACTGTCCCGGGACAGACACCTCACAGATACGCAGTATTTT	CASTLSRDRHLTDTQYF
TRBV19	TRBJ1-1	NA	TRBD1	TGTGCCAGTAGTATCCCCGGGACAGGGGGAGTGGACACTGAAGCTTTCTTT	CASSIPGTGGVDTEAFF
TRBV6-5	TRBJ2-5	few	NA	TGTGCCAGCAGTTCCTCCGCTGGTAGCGGTGAGACCCAGTACTTC	CASSSSAGSGETQYF
TRBV27	TRBJ1-3	NA	NA	TGTGCCAGCAGTCCCGGCACAGGGCTTGGAAACACCATATATTTT	CASSPGTGLGNTIYF
TRBV24-1	TRBJ1-5	NA	NA	TGTGCCACCAGTGTCAATAGCAATCAGCCCCAGCATTTT	CATSVNSNQPQHF
TRBV15	TRBJ1-6	NA	NA	TGTGCCACCAGCAGACCGGCAGACTCAGATTCACCCCTCCACTTT	CATSRPADSDSPLHF
TRBV10-3	TRBJ2-2	few	TRBD1	TGTGCCATATCCGGGACAGGGTATACCGGGGAGCTGTTTTTT	CAISGTGYTGELFF
TRBV27	TRBJ2-2	NA	TRBD1	TGTGCCAGCAGTAGGGACACAGGGGGAAACACCGGGGAGCTGTTTTTT	CASSRDTGGNTGELFF
TRBV30	TRBJ2-2	NA	TRBD1	TGTGCCTGGAGTCGGGACAGATCCAACACCGGGGAGCTGTTTTTT	CAWSRDRSNTGELFF
TRBV6-2/TRBV6-3	TRBJ1-1	NA	NA	TGTGCCAGCAGTTATGAGCCGCTCCGGAGATCTTTCTTT	CASSYEPLRRSFF
TRBV7-6	TRBJ1-2	NA	NA	TGTGCCAGCAGCCCGAATGGCGGGGGCCTTGGCTACACCTTC	CASSPNGGGLGYTF
TRBV29-1	TRBJ2-2	NA	NA	TGCAGCGTTGGTCGCGGGACCACCGGGGAGCTGTTTTTT	CSVGRGTTGELFF
TRBV5-4	TRBJ2-1	NA	NA	TGTGCCAGCAGTATCACACTAGCCTACAATGAGCAGTTCTTC	CASSITLAYNEQFF
TRBV25-1	TRBJ1-1	NA	TRBD1	TGTGCCAGCAGTGAGGGGACAGGGGAGACCACTGAAGCTTTCTTT	CASSEGTGETTEAFF
TRBV24-1	TRBJ2-2	few	TRBD2	TGTGCCACCAGTGATCCGACGGGGGGAAACACCGGGGAGCTGTTTTTT	CATSDPTGGNTGELFF
TRBV12-5	TRBJ1-1	NA	NA	TGTGCTAGTGACCATCCCCGGGGACTGGAGGCTTTCTTT	CASDHPRGLEAFF